This TCR beta chain was observed in a study of PD-1 blockade in classical Hodgkin lymphoma. Germline values: CDR1 SNHLY, CDR2 FYNNEI. The CDR3 length is 13 residues. Trimming cost V 4 bases and J 3 bases; bases outside gene matches: 3. Clones were sequenced by immunoSEQ multiplex PCR, and TCRdb holds only the in-frame ones, with some missing. Of tens of thousands of clones in the sample, 75% to 90% were seen once. Study results and caveats: It was CD4+ TCR diversity, not CD8+, that rose significantly by C4D1. Patients newly diagnosed and complete responders had comparable baseline diversity.

Brentuximab vedotin exposure varied among the patients, all of whom had relapsed after autologous stem cell transplantation. Complete response, partial response or progressive disease was each patient's best response. About this clone itself: Its antigen is unidentified.

The TCR originated in a human donor with classical Hodgkin lymphoma. The chain employs TRBV2 and TRBJ2-7, with 7 bases fitting TRBD1. Sample: peripheral blood mononuclear cells (PBMCs), taken at baseline. The CDR3 bases are TGTGCCAGCAGTGGCGACAGGGTCTACGAGCAGTACTTC. This sequence encodes CASSGDRVYEQYF.